This T cell receptor beta chain was sequenced for a study of blood T cell repertoires in COVID-19. About the study: T cells, B-cell-depleted T cells, or PBMCs supplied cDNA or gDNA.

In the original workflow: Reference gene primer amplification in the assay estimated nucleated cell counts. Clones were sequenced by immunoSEQ multiplex PCR, and TCRdb holds only the in-frame ones, with some missing. D and trimming were read from the DNA, whereas the V and J calls and clone size are those reported in that table. The data show 70,000 or so clones, around 82% seen once. The CDR3 sequence is 15 residues long. After removal of 5 bases from V and 3 bases from J, the junction contained 4 bases not matched to a gene. CDR1 is LNHDA and CDR2 is SQIVND in the germline V gene (reference sequence).

The chain combines TRBV19 with TRBJ2-6; 7 bases line up with TRBD1. Input material: peripheral blood. This TCR came from a human donor in a cohort sampled during active COVID-19. As DNA, the CDR3 is TGTGCCAGTAGTCCCGACAGGGTTGGGGCCAACGTCCTGACTTTC. Translating it yields CASSPDRVGANVLTF.